The present TCR beta chain was sequenced within a study of blood T cell repertoires in COVID-19 (dated by TCRdb to 2018 to 2020). With respect to the entire study: Collaborator samples came from the United States, Italy and Spain and covered acute and convalescent phases of COVID-19. The prospective study material was composed of cDNA or gDNA derived from T cells, B-cell-depleted T cells, or PBMCs. Subjects who had been exposed to COVID-19, were actively infected with it, or had recovered from it provided the deeply sampled blood TCRbeta repertoires that made up the dataset. A freely available public database, intended as a resource for researchers studying the immune response to SARS-CoV-2, is where the repertoires were released. The samples were drawn from the first 160 participants of the ongoing ImmuneRACE study and from some 1,300 subjects provided by 6 global collaborators. Sample metadata almost always included a de-identified subject ID, COVID-19 status, age in years and sex. Where available, HLA class I and class II types were obtained from metadata supplied by the sample provider rather than from assay-based typing. The paper as a whole reports these results and caveats: How much clinical and demographic metadata was included differed by source and by participant, and the metadata was provided uncurated.

CDR1 and CDR2 are read off the germline V gene (reference sequence) as SGHAT and FQDESV. Spanning cysteine to phenylalanine, the CDR3 consists of 14 amino acids. The only DNA kept is the CDR3, 42 bases in frame from the first base. V is pruned by 1 base and J by 8 bases, leaving 4 bases of the junction without a gene match. The collaborating institutions used their own protocols to collect whole blood in K2EDTA tubes. Collaborator samples were shipped for TCRbeta analysis as frozen whole blood, isolated PBMCs, or DNA extracted from either sample type. On this clone: There is no known antigen for this receptor. Base qualities are not at hand, and no much larger clone is one base apart.

TCRbeta CDR3 regions were amplified from genomic DNA by means of the immunoSEQ Assay, a bias-controlled multiplex PCR. From the authors' description of their analysis: Within the assay, amplification of reference gene primers was used to estimate how many nucleated cells each sample contained. To quantify the absolute abundance of each unique TCRbeta CDR3 rearrangement, sequence reads were collapsed and filtered. Productive Simpson clonality was computed per sample as the square root of Simpson's diversity index over productive rearrangements. Entries here come from immuneACCESS through TCRdb and include only in-frame sequences with V and J called. Some clones fail to appear in such tables; in the studies checked, an unresolved V gene covers under half of the shortfall, and the cause of the remainder is unknown. V and J calls and clone size are those listed in that table; D and trimming were worked out from the DNA. For this sample there are approximately 150,000 clones; roughly 84% appear just once. 4.8% of the sample lies in the top ten.

This TCR derives from a human donor in a cohort sampled during active COVID-19. The chain uses TRBV11-1 and TRBJ2-1; 8 junctional bases match TRBD2. Sequencing was done on a sample of peripheral blood. In nucleotide form, the sequence is TGTGCCAGCAGCTTAGGAGCGGGGGTACATGAGCAGTTCTTC. This yields the protein CASSLGAGVHEQFF.